The next 11 T cell receptor beta chains were all read from a single sample in a study of cytomegalovirus exposure and HLA in healthy donors. A multiplex PCR was run with 60 Vbeta primers and 13 Jbeta primers. Profiling relied on immunoSEQ multiplex PCR, and the TCRdb table lists in-frame clones only, not all of them. Of around 210,000 clones listed, roughly four fifths are singletons. Specimen: PBMCs. These receptor sequences come from a woman aged 40 to 55 in good health and CMV-seronegative.

The rearrangement joins TRBV29-1 to TRBJ2-5; the match to TRBD1 covers 8 bases. Judging by the DNA end, TRBJ2-7 fits better; the J call may be wrong. Germline V CDR1 and CDR2: SQVTM, ANQGSEA. The CDR3 runs to 14 residues. Here the CDR3 reads CSVIGQGPSYEQYF. In DNA, the CDR3 is TGCAGCGTCATCGGACAGGGTCCCTCCTACGAGCAGTACTTC.

The chain couples TRBV12-5 to TRBJ2-2; D perhaps matches TRBD2 (6 bases). V was trimmed by 0 bases and J by 6 bases, leaving 14 bases between them. Germline V gene sequence: CDR1 LGHNT, CDR2 FRNRAP. The CDR3 runs 16 residues. The CDR3, as DNA: TGTGCTAGTGGTTTGGTACTGGATAGGGAGGCCGGGGAGCTGTTTTTT. It translates to CASGLVLDREAGELFF.

The chain is built from TRBV6-7 and TRBJ1-5; a weak D match, TRBD1 (5 bases). TRBV6-7 is treated as an ORF (open reading frame) with a function not yet certain. The CDR3 loop spans 16 amino acids. V was trimmed by 0 bases and J by 3 bases, leaving 12 bases between them. The CDR3 protein is CASSYSAQGNNQPQHF. In nucleotides, the CDR3 is TGTGCCAGCAGTTACTCAGCCCAGGGCAACAATCAGCCCCAGCATTTT.

This clone has a single count. V usage is TRBV7-2 and J usage is TRBJ1-1, with 7 nucleotides matching TRBD1. The CDR3 consists of 16 residues. Germline V gene lookup returns CDR1 SGHTA and CDR2 FQGNSA. The CDR3 sequence is CAIGKGTVPMNTEAFF. CDR3 in DNA: TGTGCGATCGGAAAGGGGACAGTCCCTATGAACACTGAAGCTTTCTTT.

This chain connects TRBV5-1 to TRBJ1-1; TRBD1 matches at 8 bases. The CDR3 has 16 residues. Germline-derived CDR1 and CDR2 are SGHRS and YFSETQ. V gave up 4 bases and J gave up 3 bases; unmatched junction bases: 11. The CDR3 region has the DNA TGCGCCAGCAGCCCAGCGCAGGGGGCGGGGTACACTGAAGCTTTCTTT. Translating it yields CASSPAQGAGYTEAFF.

The genes are TRBV5-6 and TRBJ2-7; 9 bases are a match to TRBD1. CDR1 is SGHDT, CDR2 YYEEEE, per germline. J lost 2 bases, V lost 4 bases, and 4 bases had no gene match. CDR3 length: 14 residues. CDR3 DNA sequence: TGTGCCAGCAGCCTCGGGACAGGGCCCTACGAGCAGTACTTC. This gives the protein CASSLGTGPYEQYF.

The chain couples TRBV6-1 to TRBJ2-7; 13 positions match TRBD2. With V trimmed by 4 bases and J by 4 bases, 4 bases remained unmatched. The CDR3 totals 15 residues. Germline-derived CDR1 and CDR2 are MNHNS and SASEGT. The CDR3 is CASSVGLAGEYEQYF. The CDR3 coding sequence is TGTGCCAGCAGTGTCGGACTAGCGGGGGAATACGAGCAGTACTTC.

The CDR3, as DNA: TGTGCCAGCAGCGTAGGGGGACAGGGGCTTGACACCATATATTTT. Amino acid sequence: CASSVGGQGLDTIYF. This rearrangement joins TRBV9 to TRBJ1-3; TRBD1 aligns across 10 bases. CDR1 SGDLS and CDR2 YYNGEE come from the germline V gene. This CDR3 is built from 15 residues. The V and J ends lost 0 bases and 8 bases, in that order; junction bases with no gene match: 5.

The sample holds a few counts of this clone. Here the CDR3 reads CASGPTATGSTEAFF. The CDR3 DNA reads as TGTGCCAGCGGGCCTACCGCGACAGGGAGCACTGAAGCTTTCTTT. The chain has TRBV25-1 and TRBJ1-1, with TRBD1 matching 7 bases. Germline values: CDR1 MGHDK, CDR2 SYGVNS. The CDR3 has 15 residues. The V gene end was trimmed by 8 bases and the J gene end by 4 bases; junction bases not matched to a gene: 13.

This chain joins TRBV29-1 and TRBJ1-1, with 7 bases fitting TRBD1. This CDR3 comprises 13 residues. The ends lost 2 bases at V and 4 bases at J; junction bases unmatched: 4. In germline, CDR1 is SQVTM, CDR2 ANQGSEA. CDR3 protein: CSVETTGVTEAFF. CDR3 DNA: TGCAGCGTTGAAACTACAGGGGTCACTGAAGCTTTCTTT.

The chain is built from TRBV19 and TRBJ1-5, with 9 positions matching TRBD1. The germline V gene encodes CDR1 LNHDA and CDR2 SQIVND (reference sequence). After removal of 1 base from V and 5 bases from J, the junction contained 6 bases not matched to a gene. This CDR3 region has 16 residues. Written as DNA, the CDR3 is TGTGCCAGTAGTATAGTAGGACAGGGGACCTATCAGCCCCAGCATTTT. Translation gives CASSIVGQGTYQPQHF.